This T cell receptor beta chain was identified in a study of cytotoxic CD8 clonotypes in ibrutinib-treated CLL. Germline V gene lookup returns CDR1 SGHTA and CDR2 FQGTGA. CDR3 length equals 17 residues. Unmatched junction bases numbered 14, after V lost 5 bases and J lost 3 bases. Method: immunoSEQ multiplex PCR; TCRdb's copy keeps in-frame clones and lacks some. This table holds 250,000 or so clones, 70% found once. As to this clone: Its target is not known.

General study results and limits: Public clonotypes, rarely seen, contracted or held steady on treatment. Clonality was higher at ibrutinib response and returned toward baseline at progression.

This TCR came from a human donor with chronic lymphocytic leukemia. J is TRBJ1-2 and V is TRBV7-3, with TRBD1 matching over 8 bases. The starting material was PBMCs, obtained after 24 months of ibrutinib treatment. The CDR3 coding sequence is TGTGCCAGCAGCACGGGCGGGGCAGGGGGCGCGGACTATGGCTACACCTTC. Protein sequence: CASSTGGAGGADYGYTF.